A selection of T cell receptor beta chains follows, all from one sample in a study of regulatory T cells in long-lasting Graves disease. In TCRdb, the multiplex PCR reads were re-called with MiXCR into one record per CDR3 protein. The table lists about 400,000 distinct CDR3 sequences, roughly 20% of them singletons. The input for sequencing was peripheral blood mononuclear cells (PBMCs), taken when the disease was refractory, from a patient treated with antithyroid drugs. The source is a female donor with Graves disease. CDR3s include the opening cysteine and the closing phenylalanine or tryptophan. D genes are given only for firm matches. Not all rows give a size; the values are once, few, many and, for expanded clones, a class.

size,J,D,V,CDR3,DNA
many,TRBJ2-1,-,TRBV7-2,CASSSGLGNEQFF,TGTGCCAGCAGCTCGGGACTGGGCAATGAGCAGTTCTTC
-,TRBJ2-5,-,TRBV7-3,CASSPGVIETQYF,TGTGCCAGCAGCCCAGGGGTTATCGAGACCCAGTACTTC
many,TRBJ2-2,-,TRBV28,CASSSTRQVAGELFF,TGTGCCAGCAGTTCCACAAGACAGGTCGCCGGGGAGCTGTTTTTT
-,TRBJ1-4,-,TRBV30,CAWSDGLVNEKLFF,TGTGCCTGGAGTGACGGGCTCGTCAATGAAAAACTGTTTTTT
few,TRBJ2-1,TRBD2,TRBV12-3/TRBV12-4,CASIHGGSWNEQFF,TGTGCCAGTATCCATGGCGGGAGTTGGAATGAGCAGTTCTTC
-,TRBJ2-5,TRBD1,TRBV7-2,CASSHSMAGTGKETQYF,TGTGCCAGCAGTCACTCAATGGCCGGGACAGGGAAAGAGACCCAGTACTTC
many,TRBJ1-1,TRBD1,TRBV5-1,CASSTTGGNTEAFF,TGCGCCAGCAGCACGACAGGGGGGAACACTGAAGCTTTCTTT
-,TRBJ2-4,TRBD2,TRBV7-9,CASSRTSLTQETKYF,TGTGCCAGCAGCCGGACTAGCCTTACACAAGAGACCAAGTACTTC
many,TRBJ2-5,TRBD2,TRBV2,CASSDSSGAGETQYF,TGTGCCAGCAGTGATTCTAGCGGGGCGGGGGAGACCCAGTACTTC
-,TRBJ2-7,-,TRBV28,CASRPFSSDEQYF,TGCGCCAGCAGACCCTTTTCTAGCGACGAGCAGTACTTC
few,TRBJ1-2,TRBD1,TRBV5-1,CASRRDSSRIYGYTF,TGCGCCAGCAGAAGGGACAGCTCCAGAATCTATGGCTACACCTTC
many,TRBJ1-4,TRBD1,TRBV20-1,CSARRTGSEKLFF,TGCAGTGCAAGAAGGACAGGGTCTGAAAAACTGTTTTTT
many,TRBJ1-1,-,TRBV2,CASSGRGGNPEAFF,TGTGCCAGCAGTGGGCGGGGGGGGAACCCTGAAGCTTTCTTT
many,TRBJ1-2,-,TRBV20-1,CSARIGGGYTF,TGCAGTGCTAGAATTGGAGGTGGCTACACCTTC
few,TRBJ1-2,-,TRBV5-1,CASAEGESGYTF,TGCGCCAGCGCTGAAGGAGAATCTGGCTACACCTTC
-,TRBJ1-5,-,TRBV30,CAWGVRSGNQPQHF,TGTGCCTGGGGAGTTCGAAGCGGCAATCAGCCCCAGCATTTT
few,TRBJ2-5,-,TRBV11-2,CASSLETTQETQYF,TGTGCCAGCAGCTTAGAGACCACCCAAGAGACCCAGTACTTC
many,TRBJ1-5,-,TRBV27,CASSLIGQDQPQHF,TGTGCCAGCAGCTTAATCGGACAAGATCAGCCCCAGCATTTT
many,TRBJ1-1,-,TRBV6-5,CASSYGGDTEAFF,TGTGCCAGCAGTTACGGGGGGGACACTGAAGCTTTCTTT
-,TRBJ2-3,TRBD1,TRBV11-2,CASSRDRGTDTQYF,TGTGCCAGCAGCCGTGACAGGGGCACAGATACGCAGTATTTT
-,TRBJ1-5,-,TRBV27,CASSLSFGNQPQHF,TGTGCCAGCAGTTTATCTTTTGGGAATCAGCCCCAGCATTTT
-,TRBJ2-3,TRBD2,TRBV7-9,CASSTGLGPTDTQYF,TGTGCCAGCAGCACAGGACTAGGCCCCACAGATACGCAGTATTTT
-,TRBJ1-2,TRBD1,TRBV9,CASSGGQQLSYGYTF,TGTGCCAGCAGCGGGGGACAGCAATTATCATATGGCTACACCTTC
once,TRBJ2-3,TRBD2,TRBV28,CASSLRLAGGPDTQYF,TGTGCCAGCAGTCTCCGACTAGCGGGAGGGCCGGATACGCAGTATTTT
-,TRBJ1-2,-,TRBV25-1,CASSELNRNYGYTF,TGTGCCAGCAGTGAATTAAACAGGAACTATGGCTACACCTTC
many,TRBJ2-2,-,TRBV6-1,CASRPNTGELFF,TGTGCCAGCAGACCTAACACCGGGGAGCTGTTTTTT
-,TRBJ1-1,-,TRBV20-1,CSAGGGGSEAFF,TGCAGTGCTGGGGGGGGTGGCTCTGAAGCTTTCTTT
-,TRBJ1-1,TRBD1,TRBV5-5,CASSNPGQKNTEAFF,TGTGCCAGCAGCAACCCGGGACAGAAGAACACTGAAGCTTTCTTT
-,TRBJ2-7,TRBD1,TRBV5-5,CASSSDADRTYEQYF,TGTGCCAGCAGCTCGGACGCGGACAGGACCTACGAGCAGTACTTC
few,TRBJ2-2,-,TRBV7-2,CASTPIGPGELFF,TGTGCCAGCACCCCGATAGGTCCCGGGGAGCTGTTTTTT
many,TRBJ2-7,-,TRBV27,CASSLSGGVYEQYF,TGTGCCAGCAGTTTATCAGGGGGAGTCTACGAGCAGTACTTC
few,TRBJ1-6,TRBD1,TRBV11-2,CASSSDRTGGSPLHF,TGTGCCAGCAGCTCCGATAGGACAGGGGGATCACCCCTCCACTTT
few,TRBJ2-7,-,TRBV6-1,CASSTSYNYEQYF,TGTGCCAGCAGCACATCCTACAACTACGAGCAGTACTTC
many,TRBJ2-5,-,TRBV28,CASSPSGDVPEETQYF,TGTGCCAGCAGTCCATCAGGGGACGTCCCCGAAGAGACCCAGTACTTC
-,TRBJ2-7,-,TRBV20-1,CSGSGEGYEQYF,TGCAGTGGGTCGGGAGAGGGGTACGAGCAGTACTTC
few,TRBJ2-4,TRBD1,TRBV12-3/TRBV12-4,CASSLSPGGLAKNIQYF,TGTGCCAGCAGTTTAAGTCCAGGGGGCCTAGCCAAAAACATTCAGTACTTC